This TCR beta chain is drawn from a study of T cell changes during pregnancy in multiple sclerosis. The CDR3 length is 17 residues. V shed 2 bases and J 0 bases; nucleotides not matched to a gene: 1. Germline lookup yields CDR1 MNHEY and CDR2 SMNVEV (reference sequence). Sequencing was performed with immunoSEQ multiplex PCR; in TCRdb, only in-frame clones are kept and a portion is missing. The sample includes about 52,000 clones, 92% of them seen just once. V is TRBV27 and J is TRBJ2-2, with TRBD2 matching over 12 bases. The receptor was derived from a female donor with multiple sclerosis, enrolled in a pregnancy study. This sample comprised CD4+ T cells from peripheral blood mononuclear cells, obtained in the third trimester of pregnancy. CDR3 DNA: TGTGCCAGCAGTTTAACTAGCGGGGGGACGAACACCGGGGAGCTGTTTTTT. It is translated as CASSLTSGGTNTGELFF.